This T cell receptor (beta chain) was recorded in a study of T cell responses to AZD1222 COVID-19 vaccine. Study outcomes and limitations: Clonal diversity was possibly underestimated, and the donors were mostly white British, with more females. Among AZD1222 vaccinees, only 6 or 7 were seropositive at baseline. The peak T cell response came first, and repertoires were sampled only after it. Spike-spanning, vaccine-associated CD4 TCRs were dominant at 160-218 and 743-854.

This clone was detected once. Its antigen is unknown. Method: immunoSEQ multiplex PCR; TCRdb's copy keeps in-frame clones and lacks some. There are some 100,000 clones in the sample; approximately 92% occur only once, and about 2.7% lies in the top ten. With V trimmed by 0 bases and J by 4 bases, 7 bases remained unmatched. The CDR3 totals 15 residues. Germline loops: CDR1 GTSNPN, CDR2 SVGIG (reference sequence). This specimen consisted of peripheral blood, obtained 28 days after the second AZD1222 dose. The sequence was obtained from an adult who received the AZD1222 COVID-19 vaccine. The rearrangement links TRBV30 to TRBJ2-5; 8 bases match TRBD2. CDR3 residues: CAWSVRGRGGETQYF. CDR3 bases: TGTGCCTGGAGTGTACGGGGACGGGGGGGAGAGACCCAGTACTTC. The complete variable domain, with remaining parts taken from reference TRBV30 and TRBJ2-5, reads SQTIHQWPATLVQPVGSPLSLECTVEGTSNPNLYWYRQAAGRGLQLLFYSVGIGQISSEVPQNLSASRPQDRQFILSSKKLLLSDSGFYLCAWSVRGRGGETQYFGPGTRLLVL.